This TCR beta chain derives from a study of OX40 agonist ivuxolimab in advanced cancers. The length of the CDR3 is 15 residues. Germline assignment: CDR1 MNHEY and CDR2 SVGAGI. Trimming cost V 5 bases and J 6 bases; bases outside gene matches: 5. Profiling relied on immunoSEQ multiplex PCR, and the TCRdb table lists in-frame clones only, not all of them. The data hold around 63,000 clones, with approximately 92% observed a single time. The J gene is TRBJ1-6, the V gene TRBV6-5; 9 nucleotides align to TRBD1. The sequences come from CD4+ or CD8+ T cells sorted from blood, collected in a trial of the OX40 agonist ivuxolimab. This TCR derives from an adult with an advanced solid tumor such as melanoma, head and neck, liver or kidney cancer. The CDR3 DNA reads TGTGCCAGCAGTCAAGACAGGGGGATTAATTCACCCCTCCACTTT. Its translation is CASSQDRGINSPLHF.